This T cell receptor beta chain stems from a study of radiation and T cells in renal cell carcinoma. Between the trimmed V and J ends, which lost 5 bases and 0 bases, there was a span of 2 bases. The CDR3 loop spans 11 amino acids. The germline V gene has CDR1 GTSNPN and CDR2 SVGIG (reference sequence). Study findings and constraints: Baseline intratumoral clonotype presence is unknown without pretreatment biopsies. From baseline, blood top tumor clonotypes peaked at 2 weeks post-radiation.

The sample's time point: blood 4 weeks post-SBRT, at nephrectomy. Treatment described: 15 Gy SBRT to primary tumor, nephrectomy 4 weeks later. Nephrectomy followed 15 Gy stereotactic body radiation by 4 weeks. Serial blood draws occurred at baseline and 2 and 4 weeks post-SBRT. Comment on this clone: Its antigen is still unknown.

Method: immunoSEQ multiplex PCR; TCRdb's copy keeps in-frame clones and lacks some. The sample has approximately 85,000 clones, roughly nine tenths seen once. V gene TRBV30 combines with J gene TRBJ1-3; D ambiguous. This clonotype was obtained from a woman in her seventies with renal cell carcinoma. Sequences were derived from blood, sampled from a patient whose treatment included radiotherapy and nephrectomy. The CDR3 DNA reads TGTGCCTGGGTCTCTGGAAACACCATATATTTT. Protein sequence: CAWVSGNTIYF.